The present T cell receptor (beta chain) was sequenced within a study of response to subunit inactivated influenza vaccine. Study findings and constraints: Researchers suggested that each seasonal influenza vaccination recruits few new T cells.

As regards this clonotype: Antigen specificity is unknown.

TCRdb re-called the RT-PCR reads through MiXCR, storing one row per CDR3 protein. This table holds just over 300,000 distinct CDR3 sequences, roughly 22% found once. The V gene's germline CDR1 is KGHSY and CDR2 FQNENV. Trimming removed 3 bases at V and 9 bases at J, with 24 bases between. The CDR3 runs 18 residues. Specimen: PBMCs from blood, collected about 20 months after vaccination. This clonotype originated in a man between 50 and 70 years old who received an inactivated influenza vaccine. J is TRBJ1-6 and V is TRBV16; D may be TRBD1 (6 bases). The CDR3 DNA is TGTGCCAGCAGCCAGATACCCTGGACAGCGGAATTGGGTTCACCCCTCCACTTT. It encodes CASSQIPWTAELGSPLHF.